Each of the 26 T cell receptor beta chains below was sequenced from the same sample in a study of blood T cell repertoires in COVID-19. Only in-frame clones appear in the TCRdb table, and some are missing; sequencing was by immunoSEQ multiplex PCR. This sample has approximately 150,000 clones; about 86% occur once, and the top ten carry 7.5% to 8.5%. The source material was peripheral blood. These TCRs come from a woman between 55 and 75 years old with acute or convalescent COVID-19.

This clone rates as medium-sized. V gene TRBV5-1 combines with J gene TRBJ2-1; possibly TRBD1 for D (6 bases). Trimming removed 2 bases at V and 5 bases at J, with 11 bases between. Germline V gives CDR1 SGHRS, CDR2 YFSETQ. The CDR3 is made up of 14 amino acids. This chain's CDR3 is CASSFGTWNNEQFF. The CDR3 nucleotides are TGCGCCAGCAGCTTCGGGACATGGAACAATGAGCAGTTCTTC.

This clone has more than one count but fewer than ten. The same CDR3 is also encoded by other DNA sequences in this sample. The J gene is TRBJ2-1, the V gene TRBV7-9; 7 nucleotides match TRBD2. Unmatched junction bases numbered 4, after V lost 5 bases and J lost 0 bases. The CDR3 runs to 15 residues. Germline V gene lookup returns CDR1 SEHNR and CDR2 FQNEAQ (reference sequence). CDR3 DNA: TGTGCCAGCAGCCCGCGGGGGAACTCCTACAATGAGCAGTTCTTC. It is translated as CASSPRGNSYNEQFF.

V and J are TRBV18 and TRBJ2-2, with D possibly matching TRBD1 (6 bases). The CDR3 contains 14 residues. CDR1 and CDR2 from the germline V gene are KGHSH and LQKENI. V lost 8 bases to trimming and J lost 1 base, with 11 bases between them. CDR3 sequence (DNA): TGTGCCAGCACAGGGACAAGGAACACCGGGGAGCTGTTTTTT. This encodes CASTGTRNTGELFF. The full variable domain, completed using reference TRBV18 and TRBJ2-2, is NAGVMQNPRHLVRRRGQEARLRCSPMKGHSHVYWYRQLPEEGLKFMVYLQKENIIDESGMPKERFSAEFPKEGPSILRIQQVVRGDSAAYFCASTGTRNTGELFFGEGSRLTVL.

V gene TRBV11-2 combines with J gene TRBJ2-7; TRBD2 matches 8 bases. The CDR3 loop spans 15 amino acids. V was clipped by 5 bases and J by 5 bases; unmatched bases: 11. Germline CDR1 SGHAT, CDR2 FQNNGV. The CDR3 loop reads CASSPRTSFFDEQYF. CDR3 bases: TGTGCCAGCAGCCCCCGGACTAGCTTTTTCGACGAGCAGTACTTC.

The sample holds one count of this clone. The rearrangement uses TRBV19 and TRBJ2-3, with D possibly being TRBD2 (6 bases). This CDR3 spans 14 amino acids. The germline CDR1 and CDR2 sequences are LNHDA and SQIVND (reference sequence). Trimming shortened V by 10 bases and J by 2 bases, and 16 bases separated the two germline ends. The DNA for the CDR3 is TGTGCCACCCGGGACTCCGTTCCCACAGATACGCAGTATTTT. This gives the protein CATRDSVPTDTQYF.

CDR3 amino acids: CASSLSSGELFF. In DNA form, the CDR3 reads TGTGCCAGCAGCCTTAGCAGCGGGGAGCTGTTTTTT. The chain joins TRBV5-4 to TRBJ2-2; no definite D call. Germline V gene sequence: CDR1 SGHNT, CDR2 YYREEE (reference sequence). This CDR3 has 12 residues. The germline V and J ends were trimmed by 4 bases and 7 bases, with 8 bases remaining between them. Supplemented by reference TRBV5-4 and TRBJ2-2, the full variable domain reads ETGVTQSPTHLIKTRGQQVTLRCSSQSGHNTVSWYQQALGQGPQFIFQYYREEENGRGNFPPRFSGLQFPNYSSELNVNALELDDSALYLCASSLSSGELFFGEGSRLTVL.

As for this clone: Other DNA sequences from this sample encode an identical CDR3 as well. The chain has TRBV30 and TRBJ2-7; TRBD1 matches at 8 bases. Unmatched junction bases numbered 1, after V lost 0 bases and J lost 0 bases. Germline lookup yields CDR1 GTSNPN and CDR2 SVGIG (reference sequence). This CDR3 comprises 14 residues. CDR3 loop: CAWSVGTGSYEQYF. Here the CDR3 DNA reads TGTGCCTGGAGTGTGGGGACAGGCTCCTACGAGCAGTACTTC.

This chain links TRBV11-3 with TRBJ2-3; 10 bases agree with TRBD2. The J segment lost 2 bases and the V segment lost 4 bases, leaving 3 bases of the junction unmatched. The germline CDR1 and CDR2 sequences are SGHNT and YENEEA. This CDR3 spans 15 amino acids. The CDR3 loop is CASSSSGGATDTQYF. CDR3 coding DNA: TGTGCCAGCAGCTCCAGCGGGGGGGCCACAGATACGCAGTATTTT.

This chain connects TRBV18 to TRBJ2-7; D may be TRBD2 (8 bases). CDR3 length: 17 residues. Germline CDR1 reads KGHSH; CDR2 reads LQKENI. V was trimmed by 0 bases and J by 1 base, leaving 16 bases between them. CDR3 protein: CASSPPRGAGGSYEQYF. The CDR3 nucleotides read TGTGCCAGCTCACCACCGCGGGGGGCAGGGGGATCCTACGAGCAGTACTTC. Complete variable domain (other parts from reference TRBV18 and TRBJ2-7): NAGVMQNPRHLVRRRGQEARLRCSPMKGHSHVYWYRQLPEEGLKFMVYLQKENIIDESGMPKERFSAEFPKEGPSILRIQQVVRGDSAAYFCASSPPRGAGGSYEQYFGPGTRLTVT.

The chain recombines TRBV5-1 with TRBJ1-1; D remains ambiguous. This CDR3 spans 14 amino acids. Looked up from germline, CDR1 is SGHRS and CDR2 is YFSETQ. V was pared by 0 bases and J by 3 bases, with 9 bases between. CDR3 amino acids: CASSLEPGYTEAFF. CDR3 nucleotides: TGCGCCAGCAGCTTGGAGCCGGGGTACACTGAAGCTTTCTTT.

The chain joins TRBV7-9 to TRBJ2-6, with D tentatively TRBD1 (6 bases). Between the trimmed V and J ends, which lost 11 bases and 0 bases, there was a span of 23 bases. CDR1 is SEHNR and CDR2 is FQNEAQ in the germline V gene (reference sequence). This CDR3 has 18 amino acids. CDR3 nucleotide sequence: TGTGCCGTTCCAGCGATGGACAGCGATCACTCTGGGGCCAACGTCCTGACTTTC. This translates into CAVPAMDSDHSGANVLTF.

This clone is a singleton in its sample. J is TRBJ1-2 and V is TRBV29-1; a weak D match, TRBD1 (5 bases). This CDR3 is 14 amino acids long. Trimming shortened V by 6 bases and J by 0 bases, and 14 bases separated the two germline ends. Germline values: CDR1 SQVTM, CDR2 ANQGSEA. The CDR3 is CSVDTGGTNYGYTF. DNA of the CDR3: TGCAGCGTCGATACCGGGGGTACTAACTATGGCTACACCTTC.

J is TRBJ1-2 and V is TRBV15; 7 bases are shared with TRBD1. The ends lost 2 bases at V and 5 bases at J; junction bases unmatched: 8. The germline V gene encodes CDR1 LNHNV and CDR2 YYDKDF (reference sequence). The CDR3 extends over 15 amino acids. CDR3 sequence (DNA): TGTGCCACCAGCAGATCAGGGGGGAGCCCTTATGGCTACACCTTC. Translation: CATSRSGGSPYGYTF.

The genes are TRBV5-1 and TRBJ2-2; possible D gene TRBD1, 6 bases. V was trimmed by 0 bases and J by 8 bases, leaving 17 bases between them. This CDR3 is 16 amino acids long. Germline assignment: CDR1 SGHRS and CDR2 YFSETQ. The CDR3 nucleotides are TGCGCCAGCAGCTTGGATCGGGACACCTATAGGGGGGAGCTGTTTTTT. Residues: CASSLDRDTYRGELFF.

This chain uses TRBV30 with TRBJ2-3; 7 nucleotides agree with TRBD2. This CDR3 has 14 residues. Germline CDR1 and CDR2: GTSNPN and SVGIG (reference sequence). The V segment lost 4 bases and the J segment 0 bases; nucleotides outside the gene matches: 4. The CDR3 sequence is CAWKYGGSTDTQYF. Here the CDR3 DNA reads TGTGCCTGGAAATACGGGGGGAGCACAGATACGCAGTATTTT.

The V and J genes are TRBV28 and TRBJ1-6, with D possibly matching TRBD1 (5 bases). V gave up 2 bases and J gave up 4 bases, with 9 bases separating them. This CDR3 contains 15 residues. Germline-derived CDR1 and CDR2 are MDHEN and SYDVKM. The CDR3 region has the DNA TGTGCCAGCAGTTTAGGTCGGGGGTATAATTCACCCCTCCACTTT. Residues: CASSLGRGYNSPLHF.

The chain combines TRBV30 with TRBJ2-3; D is possibly TRBD2 (5 bases). The germline V gene has CDR1 GTSNPN and CDR2 SVGIG (reference sequence). Trimming removed 2 bases at V and 3 bases at J, with 12 bases between. This CDR3 has 14 amino acids. The CDR3 coding sequence is TGTGCCTGGAGTCCCCGCGGCGGGACAGATACGCAGTATTTT. Protein: CAWSPRGGTDTQYF. The complete variable domain, with remaining parts taken from reference TRBV30 and TRBJ2-3, reads SQTIHQWPATLVQPVGSPLSLECTVEGTSNPNLYWYRQAAGRGLQLLFYSVGIGQISSEVPQNLSASRPQDRQFILSSKKLLLSDSGFYLCAWSPRGGTDTQYFGPGTRLTVL.

The chain uses TRBV4-3 and TRBJ2-3; the D gene is possibly TRBD1 (5 bases). The germline gives CDR1 LGHNA, CDR2 YSLEER. CDR3 length equals 15 residues. Trimming took off 4 bases at V and 3 bases at J, with 14 bases between the two ends. This chain's CDR3 is CASSPLRGATDTQYF. In DNA form, the CDR3 reads TGCGCCAGCAGCCCCCTAAGGGGCGCGACAGATACGCAGTATTTT.

The rearrangement uses TRBV14 and TRBJ1-2; D uncertain. This CDR3 is 13 amino acids long. Trimming took off 3 bases at V and 5 bases at J, with 10 bases between the two ends. Germline V CDR1 and CDR2: SGHDN, FVKESK. CDR3 coding DNA: TGTGCCAGCAGCCAGCAACAAAATTATGGCTACACCTTC. This encodes CASSQQQNYGYTF.

The chain uses TRBV5-1 and TRBJ1-1; 7 bases match TRBD1. V trimming: 5 bases; J trimming: 3 bases; junction bases outside the gene matches: 7. Germline loops: CDR1 SGHRS, CDR2 YFSETQ. The CDR3 runs to 14 residues. For the CDR3, the DNA is TGCGCCAGCAGATCAGACAGGGAGGACACTGAAGCTTTCTTT. Translating gives CASRSDREDTEAFF.

V and J are TRBV5-5 and TRBJ2-7; 7 bases are shared with TRBD2. The V and J ends lost 4 bases and 4 bases, in that order; junction bases with no gene match: 11. The germline V gene has CDR1 SGHKS and CDR2 YYEKEE (reference sequence). The CDR3 extends over 15 amino acids. Here the CDR3 reads CASSIHGRGVYEQYF. CDR3 sequence (DNA): TGTGCCAGCAGCATACACGGCCGGGGGGTGTACGAGCAGTACTTC. The whole variable domain, filled in from reference TRBV5-5 and TRBJ2-7, reads DAGVTQSPTHLIKTRGQQVTLRCSPISGHKSVSWYQQVLGQGPQFIFQYYEKEERGRGNFPDRFSARQFPNYSSELNVNALLLGDSALYLCASSIHGRGVYEQYFGPGTRLTVT.

The chain links TRBV2 to TRBJ1-6; no definite D call. The CDR3 totals 16 residues. Trimming removed 2 bases at V and 0 bases at J, with 8 bases between. Germline CDR1 SNHLY, CDR2 FYNNEI. The CDR3 DNA follows: TGTGCCAGCAGTGAACAGTCTAGCTCCTATAATTCACCCCTCCACTTT. It specifies CASSEQSSSYNSPLHF.

The gene calls are TRBV7-6 and TRBJ2-7; tentatively, D is TRBD2 (6 bases). Germline CDR1 SGHVS, CDR2 FNYEAQ. The CDR3 loop spans 15 amino acids. The V end lost 2 bases, the J end lost 0 bases, and 11 bases lay between the germline ends. CDR3 DNA sequence: TGTGCCAGCAGCTTACGCCGGGGGTTCTCCTACGAGCAGTACTTC. Residues: CASSLRRGFSYEQYF.

The gene calls are TRBV25-1 and TRBJ2-7; 13 bases line up with TRBD2. This CDR3 comprises 14 residues. J gave up 6 bases and V 7 bases, and 6 bases lay outside the gene matches. Germline CDR1 and CDR2: MGHDK and SYGVNS. The CDR3 DNA follows: TGTGCCAGCAAGACTAGCGGGGGGCTAAGCGAGCAGTACTTC. Encoded protein: CASKTSGGLSEQYF.

The chain couples TRBV6-5 to TRBJ2-7; 13 bases are shared with TRBD2. The germline V gene has CDR1 MNHEY and CDR2 SVGAGI. The CDR3 runs 14 residues. The V gene end was trimmed by 10 bases and the J gene end by 5 bases; junction bases not matched to a gene: 8. The DNA for the CDR3 is TGTGCCACTTATGGGGGACTAGCGGGGAACGAGCAGTACTTC. This gives the protein CATYGGLAGNEQYF.

The chain recombines TRBV21-1 with TRBJ1-1; TRBD1, as called in the table, went unchecked against the DNA. TRBV21-1 is a pseudogene locus. The CDR3 is 16 residues long. The CDR3 bases are TGTGCCAGCAGCAAAGGCCCAGGGGGCGCGAACACTGAAGCTTTCTTT. Protein sequence: CASSKGPGGANTEAFF.